This entry lists 10 T cell receptor beta chains sequenced from one sample in a study of CD8 T cells in ankylosing spondylitis. General study results and limits: What seemed typical of ankylosing spondylitis blood was a TCR beta motif built from fewer than ten highly homologous variants.

Antigens of these TCRs are unknown. Via MiXCR, TCRdb re-called the 5' RACE reads, giving one row per CDR3 protein. The sample holds about 700,000 distinct CDR3 sequences, around 20% seen once. The sample was blood, either unsorted or a sorted T cell fraction (not recorded which). The receptors shown here come from a male donor with ankylosing spondylitis.

This clonotype was observed a handful of times. The chain recombines TRBV7-2 with TRBJ2-7; no firm D call. Germline CDR1 reads SGHTA; CDR2 reads FQGNSA. V was pared by 8 bases and J by 6 bases, with 14 bases between. This CDR3 has 12 amino acids. CDR3 sequence (DNA): TGTGCCAGCGGTATAGGCTGGAGCGAGCAGTACTTC. It encodes CASGIGWSEQYF.

This clonotype was seen only a few times. This sequence joins TRBV7-9 and TRBJ1-2; the D gene is possibly TRBD1 (5 bases). Trimming pared 5 bases from V and 8 bases from J, leaving 18 bases between. The CDR3 covers 14 residues. From germline, CDR1 is SEHNR and CDR2 FQNEAQ (reference sequence). CDR3 residues: CASSPGHGDGGYTF. The DNA for the CDR3 is TGTGCCAGCAGCCCCGGACATGGGGACGGCGGCTACACCTTC.

This clonotype was seen many times. The chain uses TRBV3-1 and TRBJ1-2, with D possibly matching TRBD1 (5 bases). With 0 bases removed from V and 2 bases from J, the gap between germline ends came to 7 bases. The CDR3 spans 14 residues. Germline-derived CDR1 and CDR2 are LGHDT and YNNKEL (reference sequence). The CDR3 loop reads CASSQDGDNYGYTF. The DNA for the CDR3 is TGTGCCAGCAGCCAAGATGGGGACAACTATGGCTACACCTTC.

DNA of the CDR3: TGTGCCAGCAGAGAACTAGCGGGGGGGCCCGGGGAGCTGTTTTTT. Its translation: CASRELAGGPGELFF. The chain has TRBV5-4 and TRBJ2-2; TRBD2 matches at 13 bases. CDR1 and CDR2 (germline): SGHNT, YYREEE (reference sequence). This CDR3 has 15 amino acids. V shed 5 bases, J shed 6 bases, and the junction held 4 bases outside the gene matches. The variable domain in full, with the rest retrieved from reference TRBV5-4 and TRBJ2-2, is ETGVTQSPTHLIKTRGQQVTLRCSSQSGHNTVSWYQQALGQGPQFIFQYYREEENGRGNFPPRFSGLQFPNYSSELNVNALELDDSALYLCASRELAGGPGELFFGEGSRLTVL.

The sample holds a few counts of this clonotype. CDR3 in DNA: TGTGCCACCAGTGAAGGGGACAGGGGGCAAGAGACCCAGTACTTC. Protein sequence: CATSEGDRGQETQYF. The V and J genes are TRBV24-1 and TRBJ2-5; 11 nucleotides match TRBD1. The CDR3 is 15 amino acids. V lost 4 bases, J lost 2 bases, and 2 bases stayed unmatched. Germline CDR1 KGHDR, CDR2 SFDVKD.

V usage is TRBV9 and J usage is TRBJ2-2, with TRBD2 matching over 7 bases. Looked up from germline, CDR1 is SGDLS and CDR2 is YYNGEE. With 2 bases clipped from V and 6 bases from J, the junction kept 4 bases outside the gene matches. CDR3 size: 14 residues. The CDR3, as DNA: TGTGCCAGCAGCGTCCTAGCGGAAGCCGGGGAGCTGTTTTTT. It translates to CASSVLAEAGELFF. The full variable domain, rest sourced from reference TRBV9 and TRBJ2-2, is DSGVTQTPKHLITATGQRVTLRCSPRSGDLSVYWYQQSLDQGLQFLIQYYNGEERAKGNILERFSAQQFPDLHSELNLSSLELGDSALYFCASSVLAEAGELFFGEGSRLTVL.

The gene calls are TRBV2 and TRBJ2-1, with 9 bases fitting TRBD2. Germline CDR1 SNHLY, CDR2 FYNNEI. V dropped 4 bases and J dropped 2; count of bases not matched to a gene: 3. This CDR3 has 15 amino acids. DNA for the CDR3: TGTGCCAGCAGTGGGTCTAGCGGGACCTACAATGAGCAGTTCTTC. It translates to CASSGSSGTYNEQFF. Together with reference TRBV2 and TRBJ2-1, the CDR3 gives the full variable domain: EPEVTQTPSHQVTQMGQEVILRCVPISNHLYFYWYRQILGQKVEFLVSFYNNEISEKSEIFDDQFSVERPDGSNFTLKIRSTKLEDSAMYFCASSGSSGTYNEQFFGPGTRLTVL.

The V and J genes are TRBV3-1 and TRBJ1-6; a possible D gene is TRBD1 (5 bases). The CDR3 covers 16 residues. Looked up from germline, CDR1 is LGHDT and CDR2 is YNNKEL (reference sequence). Trimming took off 2 bases at V and 7 bases at J, with 15 bases between the two ends. This CDR3 reads CASSQNQGGRNSPLHF. In nucleotides, the CDR3 is TGTGCCAGCAGCCAAAACCAGGGAGGAAGAAATTCACCCCTCCACTTT.

This clonotype was detected only a few times. CDR3 in amino acids: CSVVGDLRDPDTQYF. The CDR3 DNA is TGCAGCGTTGTTGGGGACCTAAGGGACCCAGATACGCAGTATTTT. V usage is TRBV29-1 and J usage is TRBJ2-3, with D possibly called TRBD1 or TRBD2 (5 bases each). CDR3 size: 15 residues. V was pared by 4 bases and J by 4 bases, with 18 bases between. From germline, CDR1 is SQVTM and CDR2 ANQGSEA.

The CDR3 reads CSARVSLNEQFF. CDR3 DNA sequence: TGCAGTGCTAGGGTTAGTCTCAATGAGCAGTTCTTC. V usage is TRBV20-1 and J usage is TRBJ2-1; D unresolved. The V and J ends lost 3 bases and 6 bases respectively, with 9 bases between them. Germline values: CDR1 DFQATT, CDR2 SNEGSKA (reference sequence). The CDR3 is made up of 12 amino acids.